The 11 T cell receptor beta chains given below trace back to one sample, sequenced in a study of blood T cell repertoires in COVID-19. Data came from immunoSEQ multiplex PCR; TCRdb stores just in-frame clones and leaves some out. The table records approximately 350,000 clones, 80% to 90% of them present only once. The sequenced sample consisted of peripheral blood. The origin of the receptors is a woman aged 60 to 75 with COVID-19, enrolled during active disease.

This chain links TRBV9 with TRBJ2-4; TRBD1 is a possible D gene (5 bases). The V gene's germline CDR1 is SGDLS and CDR2 YYNGEE. V lost 0 bases and J lost 2, with 6 bases in between. The CDR3 loop spans 14 amino acids. The CDR3: CASSVGGPKNIQYF. Here the CDR3 DNA reads TGTGCCAGCAGCGTAGGGGGCCCCAAAAACATTCAGTACTTC.

J is TRBJ1-1 and V is TRBV25-1, with D unclear. Trimming left V 4 bases short and J 1 base short, with 7 bases between. CDR1 and CDR2 (germline): MGHDK, SYGVNS. There are 13 residues in the CDR3. The CDR3 coding sequence is TGTGCCAGCAGTGCACAACCGAACACTGAAGCTTTCTTT. Encoded protein: CASSAQPNTEAFF. The full variable domain, with the rest looked up from reference TRBV25-1 and TRBJ1-1, is EADIYQTPRYLVIGTGKKITLECSQTMGHDKMYWYQQDPGMELHLIHYSYGVNSTEKGDLSSESTVSRIRTEHFPLTLESARPSHTSQYLCASSAQPNTEAFFGQGTRLTVV.

This clone was detected only once. This rearrangement joins TRBV7-9 to TRBJ2-5, with D possibly matching TRBD2 (5 bases). CDR1 and CDR2 (germline): SEHNR, FQNEAQ (reference sequence). The V end lost 5 bases, the J end lost 2 bases, and 12 bases lay between the germline ends. The CDR3 runs 14 residues. CDR3: CASSLTLGQETQYF. CDR3 nucleotide sequence: TGTGCCAGCAGCCTGACACTAGGGCAAGAGACCCAGTACTTC.

The count of this clone is one. This rearrangement joins TRBV7-3 to TRBJ1-1; D may be TRBD1 (5 bases). V was trimmed by 1 base and J by 5 bases, leaving 11 bases between them. Germline V gene data show CDR1 as SGHTA and CDR2 as FQGTGA. This CDR3 spans 14 amino acids. The CDR3 sequence: CASSLSTRGTEAFF. The CDR3 coding sequence is TGTGCCAGCAGCTTAAGCACAAGGGGAACTGAAGCTTTCTTT.

CDR3 DNA sequence: TGTGCCAACTTCTCAAGACTCTATGGCTACACCTTC. This encodes CANFSRLYGYTF. The chain links TRBV7-4 to TRBJ1-2; no definite D call. Trimming pared 10 bases from V and 4 bases from J, leaving 13 bases between. Germline lookup yields CDR1 SGHVT and CDR2 SQSDAQ. The CDR3 totals 12 residues.

This clone came up a few times. The V and J genes are TRBV5-6 and TRBJ1-2; 7 nucleotides agree with TRBD1. Germline V gene data show CDR1 as SGHDT and CDR2 as YYEEEE. The CDR3 runs 15 residues. V lost 2 bases, J lost 4 bases, and 8 bases stayed unmatched. In DNA, the CDR3 is TGTGCCAGCAGCTTTCGTCGGACAGGACTCTATGGCTACACCTTC. It encodes CASSFRRTGLYGYTF.

V usage is TRBV7-9 and J usage is TRBJ2-1, with TRBD2 matching over 9 bases. The CDR3 covers 16 residues. V lost 2 bases and J lost 3; bases outside the gene matches: 5. The germline CDR1 and CDR2 sequences are SEHNR and FQNEAQ (reference sequence). CDR3 in amino acids: CASSLPKRGDYNEQFF. The DNA of the CDR3 is TGTGCCAGCAGCTTACCAAAGCGGGGGGACTACAATGAGCAGTTCTTC.

The chain joins TRBV11-3 to TRBJ1-2; the D gene is possibly TRBD1 (5 bases). V lost 6 bases and J lost 6, with 17 bases in between. This CDR3 contains 14 residues. Per the germline V gene, CDR1 is SGHNT and CDR2 is YENEEA. CDR3 protein: CASRKGREGHGYTF. The CDR3 nucleotides read TGTGCCAGCAGAAAGGGCAGGGAGGGCCATGGCTACACCTTC.

The V and J genes are TRBV5-1 and TRBJ2-1; 10 bases fit TRBD1. CDR1 is SGHRS and CDR2 is YFSETQ in the germline V gene. With V trimmed by 4 bases and J by 8 bases, 9 bases remained unmatched. The CDR3 has 15 residues. The CDR3 DNA reads as TGCGCCAGCAGCCCCCAGACAGGGGGCCTGGATGAGCAGTTCTTC. Encoded protein: CASSPQTGGLDEQFF.

The gene calls are TRBV27 and TRBJ2-7; TRBD2 is a possible D gene (6 bases). The CDR3 runs to 14 residues. Germline CDR1 is MNHEY and CDR2 is SMNVEV (reference sequence). Trimming took off 4 bases at V and 3 bases at J, with 13 bases between the two ends. CDR3 nucleotide sequence: TGTGCCAGCAGTTCCGGGACTCACGGCTACGAGCAGTACTTC. Translating it yields CASSSGTHGYEQYF.

The chain uses TRBV7-2 and TRBJ2-1; D is perhaps TRBD2 (6 bases). The V end lost 1 base, the J end lost 6 bases, and 22 bases lay between the germline ends. CDR1 is SGHTA and CDR2 is FQGNSA in the germline V gene. The CDR3 spans 18 residues. CDR3 DNA: TGTGCCAGCAGCTTAGTGTTTAGTAGGTCTAGCGCCCGCAATGAGCAGTTCTTC. Its translation is CASSLVFSRSSARNEQFF.